This TCR beta chain originates from a study of blood T cells in healthy people across ages (dated by TCRdb to about 2015). Regarding the complete study: In model experiments, roughly one uniquely barcoded TCR beta cDNA molecule per two T cells was captured by template switching. Using the same blood draw, the study looked at two additional independent replicas of 1 million unique cDNA reads for two donors, one aged 18 to 30 and the other aged 80 or older. To avoid experimental bias, donors of different ages were randomly spread across the sequencing lanes. Using deep sequencing normalized with unique cDNA molecular identifiers, the study measured how TCR beta repertoire diversity changes with age. Four age groups were formed from the donors: young (average approximately 15 years), middle-aged (approximately 42), aged (roughly 56) and long-lived (about 80).

What the work shows at the level of the full study, not this receptor alone: Because profiling used bulk unsorted PBMCs, naive and antigen-experienced compartments could not be compared conclusively. Compared with the aged group, the long-lived group had more naive CD4+ T cells, fewer expanded clones and increased TCR diversity, suggesting age selection. As age increased, observed TCR beta diversity per million T cells dropped in a roughly linear way, and a significant reduction was already evident by age around 41. Because donor CMV infection status was unknown, age-related changes in expanded clonotypes were potentially confounded. Observed TCR beta diversity correlated strongly with the percentage of naive T cells measured by flow cytometry. Estimates of total diversity based on one million sequenced T cells were considered lower bounds and underestimates.

The library was built by means of 5' RACE. Sequencer: Illumina HiSeq 2500. The second PCR ran for roughly 7 to 11 cycles and used a J-beta primer mix along with a sample-barcoded 5' primer. Each TCR beta cDNA molecule received a unique molecular identifier from a template-switch 5' adaptor carrying 12 random nucleotides. Each sample yielded at least 2.5 million CDR3-containing paired-end reads. The Mint cDNA synthesis kit, primed by a TRBC-specific oligonucleotide, was used to synthesize first-strand cDNA from all RNA. After uracil-DNA glycosylase treatment, a first 18-cycle PCR used universal primers M1SS and BC2_uni_R on all cDNA. The authors' pipeline ran thus. For normalization, 1 million high-quality reads, each with a distinct molecular identifier, were randomly selected from each sample. Instead of being binned into consensus sequences, reads with shared molecular identifiers were discarded. MiTCR, with a Q25 quality threshold and the strictest error-elimination algorithm, was used for CDR3 identification, clonotype clustering and error correction. A nonparametric unseen species model with Euler transformation was used to estimate a lower bound on total TCR beta diversity. TCRdb reworked the public reads: Q25 trimming with fastp, MiXCR clone assembly, productive beta chains retained. Each CDR3 protein gets just one entry, which takes the most common genes and DNA from the rows behind it. The V and J calls and clone size are TCRdb's, not the authors'. The sample has roughly 680,000 distinct CDR3 sequences on record, about 21% of them singletons. The ten largest clonotypes hold roughly 3.6% of the sample.

Systemically healthy Caucasian individuals from Russia, 39 in total and aged 6 to 90 years, were included as donors. Ten milliliters of peripheral blood were drawn from each donor into EDTA-treated Vacutainer tubes. Ficoll-Paque density-gradient centrifugation was used to isolate PBMCs, with at least 6.5 million obtained per sample. Total RNA, at least 6 micrograms per sample, was extracted from PBMCs with Trizol reagent. Naive CD45RAhigh/CD27high T cell percentages were measured by flow cytometry on a PBMC aliquot from every donor. The germline V gene (reference sequence) supplies CDR1 DFQATT and CDR2 SNEGSKA. The CDR3 contains 16 residues, cysteine and phenylalanine counted. Only CDR3 DNA is held: 48 bases, read in frame from base 1. Germline trimming amounts to 3 bases on V and 5 bases on J, with 11 as the count of junction bases outside the gene matches. This clonotype appeared a few times. Which antigen it targets is not known. Per-base qualities were not stored, and no clone one base away is much larger.

Sequencing was carried out using blood. This sequence uses TRBV20-1 and TRBJ2-5; TRBD2 lines up with 11 middle nucleotides. This clonotype originated in a man between 65 and 85 years old in good health. The DNA is as follows: TGCAGTGCTAGTAGGCTAGCGGGAGGCCAGCCGGAGACCCAGTACTTC. Its coded protein is CSASRLAGGQPETQYF.